Sequencing of this TCR beta chain was carried out in a study of T cells in Graves' hyperthyroidism and ophthalmopathy. General study points: A 13 V-J signature model discriminated ophthalmopathy versus stable hyperthyroidism.

Absent ophthalmopathy progression within 18 months defined stable Graves' hyperthyroidism. Extraction of PBMCs used 10 ml of fresh peripheral blood. TCR beta CDR3 sequences were amplified from RNA transcripts. First-round RT-PCR with HTBI primers amplified the TCR CDR3 region. TCRdb called the multiplex PCR reads again in MiXCR, with one record for every CDR3 protein. The sample has under 650,000 distinct CDR3 sequences, 15% to 20% seen once. With respect to this clonotype: Its antigen is still unknown.

The receptor comes from a woman under 40 with Graves' hyperthyroidism. Sequenced sample: blood.

CDR3: CASSLALGRGAEQYF. CDR3 bases: TGTGCCAGCAGTTTAGCGCTGGGCAGGGGGGCCGAGCAGTACTTC. The gene calls are TRBV12-3 or TRBV12-4 and TRBJ2-7; a possible D gene is TRBD1 (7 bases). This CDR3 contains 15 residues. The V end lost 0 bases, the J end lost 6 bases, and 15 bases lay between the germline ends.